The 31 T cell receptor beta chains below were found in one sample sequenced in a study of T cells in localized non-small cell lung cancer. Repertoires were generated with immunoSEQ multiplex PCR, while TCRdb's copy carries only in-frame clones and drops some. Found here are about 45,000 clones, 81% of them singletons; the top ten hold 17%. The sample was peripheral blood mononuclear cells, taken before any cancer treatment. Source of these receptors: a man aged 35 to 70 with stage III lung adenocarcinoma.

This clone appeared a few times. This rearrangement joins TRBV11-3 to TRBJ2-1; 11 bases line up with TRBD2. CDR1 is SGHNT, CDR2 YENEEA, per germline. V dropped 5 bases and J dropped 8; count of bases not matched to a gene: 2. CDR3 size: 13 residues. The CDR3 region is CASSLAGGYEQFF. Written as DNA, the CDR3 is TGTGCCAGCAGCCTAGCGGGGGGATATGAGCAGTTCTTC.

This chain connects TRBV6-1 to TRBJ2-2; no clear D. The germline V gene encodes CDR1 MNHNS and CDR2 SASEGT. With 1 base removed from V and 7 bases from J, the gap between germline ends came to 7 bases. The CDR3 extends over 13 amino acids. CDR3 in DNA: TGTGCCAGCAGTGAAGGTGGGGTCGGGGAGCTGTTTTTT. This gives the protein CASSEGGVGELFF.

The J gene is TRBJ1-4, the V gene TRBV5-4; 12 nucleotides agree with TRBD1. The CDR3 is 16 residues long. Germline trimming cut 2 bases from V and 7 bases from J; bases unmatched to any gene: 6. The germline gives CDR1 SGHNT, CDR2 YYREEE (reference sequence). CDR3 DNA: TGTGCCAGCAGCTTCCGGGACAGGGGGCGAGGTGAAAAACTGTTTTTT. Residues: CASSFRDRGRGEKLFF.

Written as DNA, the CDR3 is TGCGCCAGCAGCGCGGAGGCTTCTATCCTCTATGGCTACACCTTC. Protein sequence: CASSAEASILYGYTF. V usage is TRBV5-1 and J usage is TRBJ1-2; D gene uncertain. The length of the CDR3 is 15 residues. V lost 4 bases, J lost 4 bases, and 17 bases lay in between. Germline CDR1 SGHRS, CDR2 YFSETQ.

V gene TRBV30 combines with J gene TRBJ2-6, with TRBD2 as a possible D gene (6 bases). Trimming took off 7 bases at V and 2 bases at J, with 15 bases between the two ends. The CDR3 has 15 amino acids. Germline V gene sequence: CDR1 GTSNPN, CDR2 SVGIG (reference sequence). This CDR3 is CASAPGGTGANVLTF. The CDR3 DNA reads TGTGCCTCAGCTCCGGGCGGGACTGGGGCCAACGTCCTGACTTTC.

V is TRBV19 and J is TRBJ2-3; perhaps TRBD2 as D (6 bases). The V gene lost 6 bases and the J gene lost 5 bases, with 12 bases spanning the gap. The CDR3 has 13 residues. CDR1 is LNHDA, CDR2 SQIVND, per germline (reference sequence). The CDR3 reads CASSLLGGDTQYF. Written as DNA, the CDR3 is TGTGCCAGTAGCCTCCTGGGGGGAGATACGCAGTATTTT.

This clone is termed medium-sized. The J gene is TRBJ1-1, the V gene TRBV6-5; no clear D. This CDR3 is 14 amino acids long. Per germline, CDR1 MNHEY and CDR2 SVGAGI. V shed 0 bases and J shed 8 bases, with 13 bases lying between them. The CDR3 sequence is CASSYSMAFVEAFF. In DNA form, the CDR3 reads TGTGCCAGCAGTTACTCAATGGCTTTCGTCGAAGCTTTCTTT.

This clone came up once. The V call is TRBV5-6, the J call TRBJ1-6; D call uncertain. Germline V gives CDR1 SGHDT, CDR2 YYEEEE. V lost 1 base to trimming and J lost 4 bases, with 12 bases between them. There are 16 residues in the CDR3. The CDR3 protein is CASSLSGTPYNSPLHF. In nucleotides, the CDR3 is TGTGCCAGCAGCTTGTCGGGAACCCCATATAATTCACCCCTCCACTTT. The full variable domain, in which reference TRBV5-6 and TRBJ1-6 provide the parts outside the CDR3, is DAGVTQSPTHLIKTRGQQVTLRCSPKSGHDTVSWYQQALGQGPQFIFQYYEEEERQRGNFPDRFSGHQFPNYSSELNVNALLLGDSALYLCASSLSGTPYNSPLHFGNGTRLTVT.

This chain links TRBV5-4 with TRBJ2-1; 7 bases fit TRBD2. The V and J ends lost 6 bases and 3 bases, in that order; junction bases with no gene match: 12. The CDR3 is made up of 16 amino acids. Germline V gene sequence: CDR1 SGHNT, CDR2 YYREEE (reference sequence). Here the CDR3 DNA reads TGTGCCAGCAACCCCGGGGCACTAGCGAACTACAATGAGCAGTTCTTC. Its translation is CASNPGALANYNEQFF.

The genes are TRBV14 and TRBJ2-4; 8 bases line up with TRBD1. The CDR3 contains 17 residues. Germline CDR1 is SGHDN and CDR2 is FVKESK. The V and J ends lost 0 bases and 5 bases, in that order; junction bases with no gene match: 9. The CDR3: CASSQDRLTGAENIQYF. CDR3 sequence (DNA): TGTGCCAGCAGCCAAGATCGGTTGACAGGGGCGGAAAACATTCAGTACTTC.

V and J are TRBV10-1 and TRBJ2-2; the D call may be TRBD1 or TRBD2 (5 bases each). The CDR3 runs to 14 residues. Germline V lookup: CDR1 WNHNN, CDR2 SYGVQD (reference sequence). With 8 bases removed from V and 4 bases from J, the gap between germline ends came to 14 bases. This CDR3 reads CASSGASSTGELFF. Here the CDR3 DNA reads TGCGCCAGCTCTGGGGCTAGCAGCACCGGGGAGCTGTTTTTT.

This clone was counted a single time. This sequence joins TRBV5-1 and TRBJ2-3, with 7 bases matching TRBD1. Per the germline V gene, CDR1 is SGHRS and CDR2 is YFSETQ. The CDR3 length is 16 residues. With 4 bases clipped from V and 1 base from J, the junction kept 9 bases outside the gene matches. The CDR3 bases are TGCGCCAGCAGCCCTAGGACAGGCCCTCGCACAGATACGCAGTATTTT. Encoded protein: CASSPRTGPRTDTQYF.

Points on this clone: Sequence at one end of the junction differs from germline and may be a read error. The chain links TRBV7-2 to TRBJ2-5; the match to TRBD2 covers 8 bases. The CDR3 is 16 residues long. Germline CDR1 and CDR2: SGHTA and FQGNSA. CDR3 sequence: CVSSLAYGGGQETQYF. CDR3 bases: TGTGTCAGCAGCTTAGCATACGGGGGGGGCCAAGAGACCCAGTACTTC.

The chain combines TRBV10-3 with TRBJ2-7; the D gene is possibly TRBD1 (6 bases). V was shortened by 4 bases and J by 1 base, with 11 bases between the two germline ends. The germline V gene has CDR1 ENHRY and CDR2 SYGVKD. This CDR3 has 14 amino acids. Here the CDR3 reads CAISVEGGSYEQYF. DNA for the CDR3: TGTGCCATCAGTGTGGAAGGGGGTTCCTACGAGCAGTACTTC.

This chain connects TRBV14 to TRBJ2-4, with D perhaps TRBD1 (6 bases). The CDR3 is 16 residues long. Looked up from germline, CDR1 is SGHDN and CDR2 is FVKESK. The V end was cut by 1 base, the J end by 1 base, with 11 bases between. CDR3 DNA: TGTGCCAGCAGCCAAGGGATTACAGGGGCCAAAAACATTCAGTACTTC. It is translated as CASSQGITGAKNIQYF.

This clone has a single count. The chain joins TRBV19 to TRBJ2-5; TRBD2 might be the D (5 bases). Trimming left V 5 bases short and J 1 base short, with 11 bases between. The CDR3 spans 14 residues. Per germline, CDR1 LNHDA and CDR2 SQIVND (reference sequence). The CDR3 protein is CASSVTRFQETQYF. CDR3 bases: TGTGCCAGTAGTGTTACTAGATTCCAAGAGACCCAGTACTTC.

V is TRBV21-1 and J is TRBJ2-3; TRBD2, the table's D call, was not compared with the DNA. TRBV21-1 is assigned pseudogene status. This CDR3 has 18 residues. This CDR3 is CASSNSRSGLALGDTQYF. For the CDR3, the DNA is TGTGCCAGCAGCAACTCTCGTTCGGGACTCGCATTAGGAGATACGCAGTATTTT.

The CDR3 is CASSVTGGYNSPLHF. Written as DNA, the CDR3 is TGTGCCAGTAGTGTAACAGGGGGCTATAATTCACCCCTCCACTTT. The gene calls are TRBV19 and TRBJ1-6, with 8 bases matching TRBD1. This CDR3 has 15 amino acids. The trim removed 5 bases at V and 3 bases at J, leaving 3 bases unmatched. Germline-derived CDR1 and CDR2 are LNHDA and SQIVND (reference sequence).

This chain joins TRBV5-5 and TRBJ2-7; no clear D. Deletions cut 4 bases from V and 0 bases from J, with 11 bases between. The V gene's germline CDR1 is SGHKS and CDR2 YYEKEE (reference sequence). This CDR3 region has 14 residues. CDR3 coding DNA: TGTGCCAGCAGCCTGGATGGGGTCTCCTACGAGCAGTACTTC. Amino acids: CASSLDGVSYEQYF.

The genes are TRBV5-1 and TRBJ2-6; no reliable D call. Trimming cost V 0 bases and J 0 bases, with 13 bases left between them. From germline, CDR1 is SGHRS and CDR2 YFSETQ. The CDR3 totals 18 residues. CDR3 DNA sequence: TGCGCCAGCAGCTTGGGTGACCGGGCATTCTCTGGGGCCAACGTCCTGACTTTC. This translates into CASSLGDRAFSGANVLTF.

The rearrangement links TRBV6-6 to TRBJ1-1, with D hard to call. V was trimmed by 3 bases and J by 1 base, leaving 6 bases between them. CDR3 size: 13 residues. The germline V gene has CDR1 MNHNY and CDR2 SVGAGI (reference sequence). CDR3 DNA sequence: TGTGCCAGCAGTTATCGGCCGAACACTGAAGCTTTCTTT. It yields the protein CASSYRPNTEAFF.

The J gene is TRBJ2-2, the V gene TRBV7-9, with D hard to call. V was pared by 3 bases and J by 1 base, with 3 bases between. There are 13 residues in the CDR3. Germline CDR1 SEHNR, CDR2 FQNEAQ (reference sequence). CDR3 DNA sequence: TGTGCCAGCAGCTTTTTGAACACCGGGGAGCTGTTTTTT. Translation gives CASSFLNTGELFF.

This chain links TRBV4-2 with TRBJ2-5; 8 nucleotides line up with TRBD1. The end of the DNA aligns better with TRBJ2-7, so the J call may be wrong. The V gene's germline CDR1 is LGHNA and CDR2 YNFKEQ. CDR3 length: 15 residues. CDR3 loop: CASSQNRGASDEQYF. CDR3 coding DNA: TGTGCCAGCAGCCAAAACAGGGGGGCAAGTGACGAGCAGTACTTC.

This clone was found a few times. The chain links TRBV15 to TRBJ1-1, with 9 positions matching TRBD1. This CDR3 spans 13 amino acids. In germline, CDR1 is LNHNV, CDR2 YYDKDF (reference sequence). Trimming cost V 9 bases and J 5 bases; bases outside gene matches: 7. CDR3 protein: CATSQGATTEAFF. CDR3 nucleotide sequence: TGTGCCACTTCACAGGGGGCAACGACTGAAGCTTTCTTT.

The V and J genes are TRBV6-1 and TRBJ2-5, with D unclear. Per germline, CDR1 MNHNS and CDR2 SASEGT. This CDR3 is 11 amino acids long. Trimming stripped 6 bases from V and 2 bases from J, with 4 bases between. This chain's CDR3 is CASRGQETQYF. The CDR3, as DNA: TGTGCCAGCAGGGGACAAGAGACCCAGTACTTC.

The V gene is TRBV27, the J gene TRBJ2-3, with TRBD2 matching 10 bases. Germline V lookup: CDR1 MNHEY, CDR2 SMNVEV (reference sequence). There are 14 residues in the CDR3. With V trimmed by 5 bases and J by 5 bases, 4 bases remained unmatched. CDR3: CASSQRGGGDTQYF. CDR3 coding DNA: TGTGCCAGCAGTCAGCGGGGGGGTGGAGATACGCAGTATTTT.

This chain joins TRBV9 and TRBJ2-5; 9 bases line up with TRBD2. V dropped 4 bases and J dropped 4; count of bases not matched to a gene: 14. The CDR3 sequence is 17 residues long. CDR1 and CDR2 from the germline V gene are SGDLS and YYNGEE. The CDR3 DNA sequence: TGTGCCAGCAGCCCCCCGGCGGGGGGGCCTAGGGGAGAGACCCAGTACTTC. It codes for CASSPPAGGPRGETQYF.

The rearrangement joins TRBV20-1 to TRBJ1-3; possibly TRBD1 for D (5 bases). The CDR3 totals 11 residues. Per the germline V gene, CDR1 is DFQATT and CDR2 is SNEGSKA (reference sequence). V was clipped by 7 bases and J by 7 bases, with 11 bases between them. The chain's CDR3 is CSGYWGNTIYF. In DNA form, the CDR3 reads TGCAGTGGTTATTGGGGGAACACCATATATTTT.

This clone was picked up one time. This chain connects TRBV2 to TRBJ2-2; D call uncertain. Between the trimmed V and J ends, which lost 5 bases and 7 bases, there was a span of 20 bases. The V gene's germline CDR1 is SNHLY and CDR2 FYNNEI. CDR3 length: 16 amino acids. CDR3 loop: CASSSIPVSGLGELFF. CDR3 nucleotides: TGTGCCAGCAGTTCCATTCCGGTTTCGGGCCTCGGGGAGCTGTTTTTT.

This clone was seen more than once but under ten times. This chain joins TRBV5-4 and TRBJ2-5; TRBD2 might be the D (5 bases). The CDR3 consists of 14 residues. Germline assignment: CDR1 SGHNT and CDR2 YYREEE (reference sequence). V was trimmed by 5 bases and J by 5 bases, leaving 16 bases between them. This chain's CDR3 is CASRRGEAEETQYF. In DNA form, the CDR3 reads TGTGCCAGCAGACGGGGAGAGGCTGAGGAGACCCAGTACTTC.

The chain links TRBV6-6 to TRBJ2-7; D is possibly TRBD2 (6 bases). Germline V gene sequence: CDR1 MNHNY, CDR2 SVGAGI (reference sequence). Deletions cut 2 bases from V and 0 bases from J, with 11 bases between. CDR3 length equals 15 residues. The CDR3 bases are TGTGCCAGCAGTTACGAGGCGGGGCCCTCCTACGAGCAGTACTTC. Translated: CASSYEAGPSYEQYF.